Following are 9 T cell receptor beta chains from one sample sequenced in a study of T cell clones after liver transplantation (dated by TCRdb to the late 2010s). The library was prepared using the immunoSEQ multiplex PCR assay. The clones in this table, taken by TCRdb from immuneACCESS, are in-frame only. Not every clone is retained; where verified, under half of the shortfall comes from an unresolved V gene, and the cause of the rest is unknown. This sample comprises about 58,000 clones, about two thirds of them detected only once. The ten largest clones add up to roughly 2.8% of the sample. The sample was CD4+ T cells from blood, taken at the roughly 16-month timepoint. Source of these receptors: a human patient who received a liver transplant. Following a transplant, some T lymphocytes may have been derived from the graft donor.

The chain links TRBV15 to TRBJ1-4; TRBD1 matches at 8 bases. V gave up 3 bases and J gave up 6 bases; unmatched junction bases: 6. The length of the CDR3 is 15 residues. Germline V gene data show CDR1 as LNHNV and CDR2 as YYDKDF (reference sequence). The CDR3 nucleotides read TGTGCCACCAGCAGCCCGGGACAGGTGGATGAAAAACTGTTTTTT. It is translated as CATSSPGQVDEKLFF.

This clone showed up just once. V gene TRBV19 combines with J gene TRBJ2-5; 12 bases agree with TRBD2. V lost 4 bases, J lost 4 bases, and 7 bases stayed unmatched. The CDR3 extends over 16 amino acids. The V gene's germline CDR1 is LNHDA and CDR2 SQIVND (reference sequence). In nucleotides, the CDR3 is TGTGCCAGTAGTACTAGCGGGAGGGCCTCAGGAGAGACCCAGTACTTC. Its protein product is CASSTSGRASGETQYF.

The gene calls are TRBV7-9 and TRBJ2-2, with D possibly TRBD1 on 5 matching bases. Between the trimmed V and J ends, which lost 5 bases and 4 bases, there was a span of 20 bases. Germline V gives CDR1 SEHNR, CDR2 FQNEAQ (reference sequence). The CDR3 has 17 amino acids. In DNA, the CDR3 is TGTGCCAGCAGCCCGAACCCAGGGATAAGTGGCACCGGGGAGCTGTTTTTT. Translation gives CASSPNPGISGTGELFF.

The rearrangement links TRBV7-2 to TRBJ1-2, with D unclear. CDR1 and CDR2 (germline): SGHTA, FQGNSA. This CDR3 spans 16 amino acids. The germline V and J ends were trimmed by 1 base and 0 bases, with 12 bases remaining between them. For the CDR3, the DNA is TGTGCCAGCAGCTTAGATCGGATCCGAGCTAACTATGGCTACACCTTC. It codes for CASSLDRIRANYGYTF.

V is TRBV7-2 and J is TRBJ2-7; the D gene is possibly TRBD1 (6 bases). This CDR3 is 13 amino acids long. Germline V gene sequence: CDR1 SGHTA, CDR2 FQGNSA. Trimming took off 3 bases at V and 3 bases at J, with 9 bases between the two ends. CDR3 coding DNA: TGTGCCAGCAGCTTGGGCAGGGGCTACGAGCAGTACGTC. This codes for CASSLGRGYEQYV.

This clone was detected a few times. J is TRBJ1-2 and V is TRBV11-2; D gene unclear. Germline CDR1 reads SGHAT; CDR2 reads FQNNGV. The V gene lost 5 bases and the J gene lost 8 bases, with 18 bases spanning the gap. The CDR3 spans 14 residues. The DNA of the CDR3 is TGTGCCAGCAGCCCATCCGCCGTGGCCGGGGGCTACACCTTC. Its translation: CASSPSAVAGGYTF.

The rearrangement links TRBV5-6 to TRBJ2-3; 9 bases agree with TRBD1. Per the germline V gene, CDR1 is SGHDT and CDR2 is YYEEEE. V was clipped by 4 bases and J by 4 bases; unmatched bases: 10. The CDR3 totals 16 residues. For the CDR3, the DNA is TGTGCCAGCAGCATCCCGGGACAGGGTACGGCAGATACGCAGTATTTT. The encoded protein is CASSIPGQGTADTQYF.

The sample holds a few counts of this clone. The chain uses TRBV6-1 and TRBJ1-6; 7 bases match TRBD1. This CDR3 region has 14 residues. With V trimmed by 6 bases and J by 9 bases, 8 bases remained unmatched. The germline gives CDR1 MNHNS, CDR2 SASEGT. This CDR3 reads CASRESGGSSPLHF. In DNA form, the CDR3 reads TGTGCCAGCAGGGAGTCAGGGGGATCTTCACCCCTCCACTTT.

The chain employs TRBV15 and TRBJ1-2, with unresolved D. Germline CDR1 reads LNHNV; CDR2 reads YYDKDF (reference sequence). V lost 3 bases to trimming and J lost 8 bases, with 16 bases between them. The CDR3 covers 14 residues. DNA for the CDR3: TGTGCCACCAGCAGGGATGGGAGGCCGGGAGGCTACACCTTC. Its protein is CATSRDGRPGGYTF.